These 6 T cell receptor beta chains came from one sample sequenced in a study of T cell repertoires in cytomegalovirus infection (dated by TCRdb to between 2018 and 2020). The listed sequencing device is Illumina HiSeq 1500. The public reads were reprocessed in TCRdb via fastp at Q25 and MiXCR, keeping in-frame beta chains. CDR3 protein duplicates are merged, each entry listing the most common genes and DNA. The sample records 200,000 to 250,000 distinct CDR3 sequences, about 20% of which are singletons. Around a sixth of the sample is held by the ten biggest clonotypes. The sample consisted of CD8+ T cells from PBMCs. All receptors come from a human donor in good health (CMV status not recorded). Some clones in this sample may be carry-over from other donors' samples.

The table lists this clonotype with many counts. The chain uses TRBV7-6 and TRBJ2-3; 12 bases are a match to TRBD2. Germline values: CDR1 SGHVS, CDR2 FNYEAQ. The V segment lost 4 bases and the J segment 4 bases; nucleotides outside the gene matches: 3. The CDR3 consists of 15 residues. The CDR3 DNA sequence: TGTGCCAGCAGCTCTAGCGGGGGGGCCGCAGATACGCAGTATTTT. It specifies CASSSSGGAADTQYF. The whole variable domain, remainder taken from reference TRBV7-6 and TRBJ2-3, is GAGVSQSPRYKVTKRGQDVALRCDPISGHVSLYWYRQALGQGPEFLTYFNYEAQQDKSGLPNDRFSAERPEGSISTLTIQRTEQRDSAMYRCASSSSGGAADTQYFGPGTRLTVL.

This clonotype was picked up many times. The V and J genes are TRBV12-3 or TRBV12-4 and TRBJ2-1; 9 nucleotides line up with TRBD1. V was pared by 5 bases and J by 10 bases, with 12 bases of the junction left unmatched. This CDR3 contains 15 residues. In DNA, the CDR3 is TGTGCCAGCAGTCTTGACAGGGGGTTGGATTGGGAGCAGTTCTTC. Protein product: CASSLDRGLDWEQFF.

This clonotype was counted between two and nine times. This sequence joins TRBV27 and TRBJ2-1; a weak D match, TRBD2 (5 bases). Germline-derived CDR1 and CDR2 are MNHEY and SMNVEV (reference sequence). The CDR3 is 15 amino acids. The V end was cut by 1 base, the J end by 2 bases, with 9 bases between. This CDR3 is CASSLYGVPYNEQFF. CDR3 sequence (DNA): TGTGCCAGCAGTTTATACGGGGTCCCCTACAATGAGCAGTTCTTC.

The rearrangement joins TRBV7-6 to TRBJ2-1; 8 bases line up with TRBD1. Germline loops: CDR1 SGHVS, CDR2 FNYEAQ. This CDR3 is built from 15 residues. The J segment lost 5 bases and the V segment lost 6 bases, leaving 9 bases of the junction unmatched. The CDR3: CASRAGTGLNNEQFF. The CDR3 region has the DNA TGTGCCAGCAGGGCCGGGACAGGACTCAACAATGAGCAGTTCTTC.

The chain is built from TRBV20-1 and TRBJ1-2; tentatively, D is TRBD1 (6 bases). This CDR3 has 16 amino acids. V was trimmed by 0 bases and J by 7 bases, leaving 21 bases between them. Germline V gene data show CDR1 as DFQATT and CDR2 as SNEGSKA (reference sequence). CDR3 protein: CSARDREQGGNGGYTF. Written as DNA, the CDR3 is TGCAGTGCTAGAGATAGGGAACAGGGTGGGAATGGTGGCTACACCTTC.

This clonotype was detected a few times. This chain connects TRBV7-8 to TRBJ2-5; 7 bases map to TRBD2. The V gene end was trimmed by 4 bases and the J gene end by 2 bases; junction bases not matched to a gene: 1. The CDR3 runs 13 residues. The germline V gene has CDR1 SGHVS and CDR2 FQNEAQ. CDR3 coding DNA: TGTGCCAGCAGCTCCGGGGGGCAAGAGACCCAGTACTTC. Translating gives CASSSGGQETQYF.